This T cell receptor beta chain was profiled in a study of post-analysis software for immune sequencing data. Whole-study results and caveats: TRBV segments more frequent in patients than in controls numbered about five and included TRBV5-6, TRBV5-1 and TRBV20-1. By F measure, samples from a shared preparation batch strongly co-clustered.

Prepared libraries of TCR beta cDNA carried unique molecular identifiers. TCRdb reprocessed the PCR reads via MiXCR and lists one record per CDR3 protein. Altogether roughly 400,000 distinct CDR3 sequences are present, approximately 39% being singletons, with the ten largest covering approximately 7.1%. Notes on this clonotype: As yet, its antigen is unknown.

V was clipped by 3 bases and J by 1 base; unmatched bases: 8. Germline V gene lookup returns CDR1 SGHRS and CDR2 YFSETQ. CDR3 length: 17 residues. This chain joins TRBV5-1 and TRBJ2-4; 9 bases match TRBD1. Sequencing was carried out using blood. This clonotype was obtained from a girl aged 2-9 years with multiple sclerosis. The CDR3 here is CASSWGQGGSAKNIQYF. In nucleotides, the CDR3 is TGCGCCAGCAGCTGGGGACAGGGAGGATCGGCCAAAAACATTCAGTACTTC.